This TCR beta chain was sequenced during a study of shared clonotypes between healthy human individuals. Study-level findings and limits: Apart from blood, nothing was sampled; tissue repertoires likely differ.

The table came from immunoSEQ multiplex PCR; TCRdb's copy has only in-frame clones and leaves some out. The sample has over a million clones; around 98% are singletons. The CDR3 contains 15 residues. Germline assignment: CDR1 MNHEY and CDR2 SMNVEV (reference sequence). V was shortened by 6 bases and J by 5 bases, with 20 bases between the two germline ends. On this clone: Its antigen is as yet unknown.

Source material: naive CD4+ T cells sorted from blood. As to subset: CD45RA+ positively selected. The sequence was collected from a man under 40 in good health. The V and J genes are TRBV27 and TRBJ2-7; possible D gene TRBD1, 6 bases. This CDR3 reads CASRPRGQRDHEQYF. Here the CDR3 DNA reads TGTGCCAGCAGACCAAGGGGACAACGGGACCACGAGCAGTACTTC.